A single sample gave rise to the 30 T cell receptor beta chains below, sequenced in a study of CD8 T cells in ankylosing spondylitis. Study-level points and caveats: Blood from ankylosing spondylitis patients appeared to carry a characteristic roughly 8-variant TCR beta motif.

No antigens are known for them. One entry per CDR3 protein results from TCRdb running MiXCR on the 5' RACE reads. The sample shows roughly 300,000 distinct CDR3 sequences, 7% to 9% of them seen only once. The specimen sequenced was blood, either unsorted or a sorted T cell fraction (not recorded which). The receptors here all came from a male donor with ankylosing spondylitis.

The rearrangement joins TRBV6-5 to TRBJ2-2; D gene ambiguous. Trimming removed 8 bases at V and 6 bases at J, with 7 bases between. CDR3 length equals 11 residues. The germline V gene encodes CDR1 MNHEY and CDR2 SVGAGI. CDR3 sequence (DNA): TGTGCCAGCTCACGGGCCGGGGAGCTGTTTTTT. It is translated as CASSRAGELFF.

This clonotype was counted many times. This chain connects TRBV4-2 to TRBJ2-1; D perhaps matches TRBD2 (6 bases). V gave up 4 bases and J gave up 2 bases, with 12 bases separating them. The germline V gene encodes CDR1 LGHNA and CDR2 YNFKEQ. The CDR3 extends over 15 amino acids. The chain's CDR3 is CASSRESGAYNEQFF. Written as DNA, the CDR3 is TGTGCCAGCAGCCGGGAATCGGGAGCCTACAATGAGCAGTTCTTC.

V and J are TRBV11-2 and TRBJ2-3; 9 bases line up with TRBD1. From germline, CDR1 is SGHAT and CDR2 FQNNGV. CDR3 length equals 18 residues. V dropped 2 bases and J dropped 0; count of bases not matched to a gene: 9. Written as DNA, the CDR3 is TGTGCCAGCAGCTTAATGTCCCTAGGACAGGGGAGCACAGATACGCAGTATTTT. It yields the protein CASSLMSLGQGSTDTQYF.

The chain joins TRBV12-3 or TRBV12-4 to TRBJ2-5, with D perhaps matching TRBD1 (6 bases). Trimming took off 3 bases at V and 5 bases at J, with 13 bases between the two ends. CDR3 length: 14 amino acids. CDR3 bases: TGTGCCAGCAGTTTTAGGGGGAAGGGTGAGACCCAGTACTTC. Translated: CASSFRGKGETQYF.

The table lists this clonotype with many counts. The V and J genes are TRBV2 and TRBJ1-2; D is possibly TRBD1 (6 bases). The CDR3 loop spans 13 amino acids. The germline V gene has CDR1 SNHLY and CDR2 FYNNEI. V lost 9 bases, J lost 3 bases, and 14 bases lay in between. This CDR3 reads CARLTGSDYGYTF. CDR3 nucleotide sequence: TGTGCCAGACTCACAGGGTCCGACTATGGCTACACCTTC.

This clonotype was seen a few times. The chain joins TRBV15 to TRBJ2-7; possibly TRBD2 for D (6 bases). Germline V lookup: CDR1 LNHNV, CDR2 YYDKDF (reference sequence). The length of the CDR3 is 14 residues. Trimming left V 1 base short and J 7 bases short, with 14 bases between. CDR3 residues: CATSRGRLAGEQYF. The CDR3 coding sequence is TGTGCCACCAGCAGAGGAAGGTTGGCGGGGGAGCAGTACTTC.

The rearrangement joins TRBV30 to TRBJ2-3, with TRBD2 identical over 7 bases. The J segment lost 0 bases and the V segment lost 4 bases, leaving 4 bases of the junction unmatched. The CDR3 length is 14 residues. The germline CDR1 and CDR2 sequences are GTSNPN and SVGIG (reference sequence). CDR3 amino acids: CAWIPSGSTDTQYF. The CDR3 DNA reads TGTGCCTGGATTCCTAGCGGAAGCACAGATACGCAGTATTTT.

This clonotype showed up just a few times. The V call is TRBV4-1, the J call TRBJ2-1; TRBD2 agrees at 7 bases. The CDR3 is made up of 16 amino acids. CDR1 MGHRA and CDR2 YSYEKL come from the germline V gene. J lost 6 bases, V lost 3 bases, and 11 bases had no gene match. CDR3 nucleotides: TGCGCCAGCAGCCACCAACTAGCGAGATTACTCAATGAGCAGTTCTTC. It encodes CASSHQLARLLNEQFF.

This clonotype was recorded at least ten times. The rearrangement uses TRBV5-5 and TRBJ1-3; the D is unclear. Deletions cut 7 bases from V and 8 bases from J, with 13 bases between. The CDR3 runs to 12 residues. Germline CDR1 and CDR2: SGHKS and YYEKEE (reference sequence). The CDR3 region is CASFRTADTIYF. The CDR3 nucleotides read TGTGCCAGCTTCCGGACGGCGGACACCATATATTTT.

This clonotype was seen once. The chain has TRBV6-6 and TRBJ1-2; D gene ambiguous. V lost 6 bases and J lost 8, with 7 bases in between. CDR1 and CDR2 (germline): MNHNY, SVGAGI (reference sequence). This CDR3 spans 10 amino acids. In nucleotides, the CDR3 is TGTGCCAGCAGCCTGTTGGGCTACACCTTC. It specifies CASSLLGYTF.

There are a few counts of this clonotype. The J gene is TRBJ2-1, the V gene TRBV7-6; 10 bases match TRBD2. This CDR3 has 16 amino acids. The germline CDR1 and CDR2 sequences are SGHVS and FNYEAQ. With 5 bases clipped from V and 7 bases from J, the junction kept 11 bases outside the gene matches. CDR3: CASSLPEAGGGNEQFF. In DNA, the CDR3 is TGTGCCAGCAGCCTACCGGAAGCGGGGGGGGGAAATGAGCAGTTCTTC.

V gene TRBV5-6 combines with J gene TRBJ1-1; the D gene is possibly TRBD1 (5 bases). Germline CDR1 reads SGHDT; CDR2 reads YYEEEE. V lost 4 bases to trimming and J lost 4 bases, with 14 bases between them. The CDR3 has 14 residues. CDR3 protein: CASSRGPGRTEAFF. Here the CDR3 DNA reads TGTGCCAGCAGCCGGGGCCCGGGCCGCACTGAAGCTTTCTTT. Full variable domain (remainder filled in from reference TRBV5-6 and TRBJ1-1): DAGVTQSPTHLIKTRGQQVTLRCSPKSGHDTVSWYQQALGQGPQFIFQYYEEEERQRGNFPDRFSGHQFPNYSSELNVNALLLGDSALYLCASSRGPGRTEAFFGQGTRLTVV.

V gene TRBV20-1 combines with J gene TRBJ1-2; D is unclear. V shed 1 base and J shed 2 bases, with 17 bases lying between them. Germline V CDR1 and CDR2: DFQATT, SNEGSKA (reference sequence). The CDR3 covers 16 residues. The CDR3 sequence: CSARGPQPDGNYGYTF. Written as DNA, the CDR3 is TGCAGTGCTAGAGGACCCCAGCCCGACGGGAACTATGGCTACACCTTC.

This chain links TRBV4-1 with TRBJ1-3; D gene ambiguous. V gave up 4 bases and J gave up 2 bases, with 12 bases separating them. Germline CDR1 reads MGHRA; CDR2 reads YSYEKL. The CDR3 runs to 15 residues. In DNA form, the CDR3 reads TGCGCCAGCAGCCCACATCGGCTCACTGGAAACACCATATATTTT. Encoded protein: CASSPHRLTGNTIYF.

The J gene is TRBJ2-5, the V gene TRBV7-2, with 10 nucleotides matching TRBD2. CDR1 and CDR2 (germline): SGHTA, FQGNSA. Unmatched junction bases numbered 10, after V lost 2 bases and J lost 7 bases. The CDR3 runs to 16 residues. The CDR3 sequence: CASSLTGTSAGGTQYF. The CDR3 nucleotides read TGTGCCAGCAGCTTAACCGGGACTAGCGCCGGGGGGACCCAGTACTTC.

This clonotype was observed at least ten times. The J gene is TRBJ2-3, the V gene TRBV11-1; 8 nucleotides align to TRBD2. CDR3 length equals 18 residues. V gave up 2 bases and J gave up 0 bases; unmatched junction bases: 10. CDR1 is SGHAT and CDR2 is FQDESV in the germline V gene (reference sequence). The CDR3 bases are TGTGCCAGCAGCTTATATTCGGGAGGGAAAGCTAGCACAGATACGCAGTATTTT. Translated: CASSLYSGGKASTDTQYF.

The table lists this clonotype with a few counts. This rearrangement joins TRBV13 to TRBJ2-7; TRBD2 agrees at 7 bases. CDR3 length: 17 residues. From germline, CDR1 is PRHDT and CDR2 FYEKMQ (reference sequence). V was clipped by 0 bases and J by 3 bases; unmatched bases: 11. The CDR3 reads CASSLGRIAGYGYEQYF. The CDR3 nucleotides are TGTGCCAGCAGCTTAGGCAGGATAGCGGGTTATGGCTACGAGCAGTACTTC.

Ten or more counts support this clonotype. The chain recombines TRBV25-1 with TRBJ2-7; 8 bases fit TRBD2. Germline V gives CDR1 MGHDK, CDR2 SYGVNS. This CDR3 comprises 15 residues. The V gene end was trimmed by 7 bases and the J gene end by 5 bases; junction bases not matched to a gene: 13. Here the CDR3 DNA reads TGTGCCAGCACCCTTGGGGGCGGGAGGCCTCACGAGCAGTACTTC. Translated, it gives CASTLGGGRPHEQYF.

The CDR3 DNA reads TGTGCCAGCAGCTTGGGAGCGGGAGCGGGTGAGCAGTACTTC. Translation gives CASSLGAGAGEQYF. J is TRBJ2-7 and V is TRBV5-5; 8 nucleotides agree with TRBD2. This CDR3 has 14 amino acids. V was clipped by 0 bases and J by 7 bases; unmatched bases: 6. CDR1 SGHKS and CDR2 YYEKEE come from the germline V gene (reference sequence).

This clonotype was seen ten or more times. The rearrangement joins TRBV29-1 to TRBJ2-7, with D perhaps assigned TRBD1 or TRBD2 (5 bases each). Germline assignment: CDR1 SQVTM and CDR2 ANQGSEA. CDR3 length: 13 residues. The V end lost 5 bases, the J end lost 6 bases, and 17 bases lay between the germline ends. CDR3 sequence reads: CSVRGTAAGEQYF. The CDR3 DNA is TGCAGCGTTCGTGGGACGGCTGCGGGCGAGCAGTACTTC.

This clonotype was detected ten times or more. The gene calls are TRBV5-1 and TRBJ2-5; D uncertain. The germline CDR1 and CDR2 sequences are SGHRS and YFSETQ. Trimming cost V 0 bases and J 5 bases, with 8 bases left between them. The CDR3 totals 13 residues. As DNA, the CDR3 is TGCGCCAGCAGCTTGGGAGGCAGGGAGACCCAGTACTTC. Its protein is CASSLGGRETQYF.

This rearrangement joins TRBV4-2 to TRBJ1-5, with D unresolved. Germline V gene lookup returns CDR1 LGHNA and CDR2 YNFKEQ. Between the trimmed V and J ends, which lost 0 bases and 6 bases, there was a span of 12 bases. The CDR3 extends over 15 amino acids. CDR3 coding DNA: TGTGCCAGCAGCCAAGATCGGACGTCGCGTCAGCCCCAGCATTTT. It yields the protein CASSQDRTSRQPQHF.

This clonotype was seen at least ten times. V usage is TRBV4-1 and J usage is TRBJ1-5; no definite D call. This CDR3 region has 13 residues. Germline CDR1 MGHRA, CDR2 YSYEKL. Between the trimmed V and J ends, which lost 1 base and 9 bases, there was a span of 10 bases. CDR3 DNA: TGCGCCAGCAGCCAAGGTCCGCGCCGGCCCCAGCATTTT. Translated, it gives CASSQGPRRPQHF.

This clonotype has just a few counts. V and J are TRBV29-1 and TRBJ2-2, with D uncertain. Germline CDR1 is SQVTM and CDR2 is ANQGSEA. This CDR3 spans 12 amino acids. The chain's CDR3 is CTAQANTGELFF. CDR3 in DNA: TGCACCGCCCAGGCTAACACCGGGGAGCTGTTTTTT.

This chain joins TRBV10-3 and TRBJ1-1; D is undetermined. Germline loops: CDR1 ENHRY, CDR2 SYGVKD. V gave up 10 bases and J gave up 0 bases, with 9 bases separating them. There are 12 residues in the CDR3. The CDR3 sequence is CATRQLNTEAFF. CDR3 nucleotide sequence: TGTGCCACGCGGCAGCTGAACACTGAAGCTTTCTTT.

The genes are TRBV10-3 and TRBJ1-1; perhaps TRBD1 as D (5 bases). The germline V gene has CDR1 ENHRY and CDR2 SYGVKD. The CDR3 spans 13 residues. V lost 8 bases and J 5 bases, leaving 15 bases between the germline ends. The DNA of the CDR3 is TGTGCCATCCAAAGCGGGGGTTTTACTGAAGCTTTCTTT. This codes for CAIQSGGFTEAFF.

As concerns this clonotype: Given a much more abundant clone one base away, this may be a read error. The V gene is TRBV5-1, the J gene TRBJ2-7; 8 bases are shared with TRBD1. The J call may be mistaken, given a closer DNA end match to TRBJ2-1. The CDR3 length is 14 residues. The germline V gene encodes CDR1 SGHRS and CDR2 YFSETQ. This CDR3 reads CASSSTGAGGEQFF. The CDR3 bases are TGCGCCAGCAGCTCGACAGGGGCAGGAGGCGAGCAGTTCTTC.

This clonotype was seen ten or more times. The chain links TRBV12-3 or TRBV12-4 to TRBJ2-7; unclear D gene. V was trimmed by 5 bases and J by 3 bases, leaving 11 bases between them. The CDR3 length is 13 residues. The CDR3 loop reads CASSPGPLYEQYF. CDR3 in DNA: TGTGCCAGCAGTCCCGGGCCTCTCTACGAGCAGTACTTC.

The chain combines TRBV12-3 or TRBV12-4 with TRBJ2-3; D may be TRBD2 (6 bases). This CDR3 contains 12 residues. Trimming cost V 7 bases and J 8 bases, with 13 bases left between them. The CDR3 sequence is CASTDYGGTQYF. The CDR3 DNA follows: TGTGCCAGCACCGACTACGGGGGTACGCAGTATTTT.

This clonotype was recorded many times. The chain is built from TRBV29-1 and TRBJ2-7; D gene unclear. Trimming shortened V by 4 bases and J by 3 bases, and 10 bases separated the two germline ends. The germline gives CDR1 SQVTM, CDR2 ANQGSEA. This CDR3 is 12 amino acids long. CDR3 sequence: CSVGGGDYEQYF. The CDR3 DNA reads TGCAGCGTTGGAGGCGGAGACTACGAGCAGTACTTC.